This T cell receptor (beta chain) comes out of a study of T-cell memory formation after mild COVID-19. The study, taken as a whole, reports: Contracting CD8+ clones were enriched in EMRA, CD4+ mainly in CM and EM.

The TCR alpha and TCR beta cDNA libraries, bearing sample barcodes and UMIs, were generated by 5'RACE using constant-segment primers. TCRdb re-derived calls from the 5' RACE reads in MiXCR, one entry per CDR3 protein. This table holds hundreds of thousands of distinct CDR3 sequences, about 20% found once. The CDR3 runs to 15 residues. V was shortened by 1 base and J by 2 bases, with 11 bases between the two germline ends. CDR1 is MGHRA, CDR2 YSYEKL, per germline. Concerning this clonotype itself: The target antigen is unknown.

The TCR comes from an adult woman who had mild COVID-19 (a few samples of this study predate the infection). Cell type and time point are not known. Sequenced input: PBMCs or a T cell subset sorted from them (not recorded which). This rearrangement joins TRBV4-1 to TRBJ2-5; possibly TRBD2 for D (6 bases). CDR3 residues: CASSQGLDLQETQYF. Written as DNA, the CDR3 is TGCGCCAGCAGCCAAGGACTAGACCTTCAAGAGACCCAGTACTTC.